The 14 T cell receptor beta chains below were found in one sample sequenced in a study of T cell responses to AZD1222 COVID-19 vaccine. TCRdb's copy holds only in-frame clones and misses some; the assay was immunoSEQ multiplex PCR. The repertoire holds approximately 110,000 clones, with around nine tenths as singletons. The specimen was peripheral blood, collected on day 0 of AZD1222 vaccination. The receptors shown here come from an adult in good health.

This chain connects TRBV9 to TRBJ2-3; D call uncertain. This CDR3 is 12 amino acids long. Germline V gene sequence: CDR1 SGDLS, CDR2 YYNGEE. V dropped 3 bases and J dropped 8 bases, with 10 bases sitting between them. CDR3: CASSEPSSTQYF. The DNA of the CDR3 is TGTGCCAGCAGCGAACCTTCGAGTACGCAGTATTTT.

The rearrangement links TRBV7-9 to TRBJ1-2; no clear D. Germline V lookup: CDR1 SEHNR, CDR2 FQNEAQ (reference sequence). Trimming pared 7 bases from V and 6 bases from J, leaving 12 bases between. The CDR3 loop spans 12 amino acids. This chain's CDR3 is CASTERRDGYTF. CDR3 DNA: TGTGCCAGCACCGAGCGACGGGATGGCTACACCTTC.

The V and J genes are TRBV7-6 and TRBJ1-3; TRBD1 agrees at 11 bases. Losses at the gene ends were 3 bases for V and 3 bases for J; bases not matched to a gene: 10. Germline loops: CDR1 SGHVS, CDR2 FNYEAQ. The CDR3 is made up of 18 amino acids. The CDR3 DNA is TGTGCCAGCAGCTTCCCGGGACAGGGGGGCCGATTTGGAAACACCATATATTTT. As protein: CASSFPGQGGRFGNTIYF.

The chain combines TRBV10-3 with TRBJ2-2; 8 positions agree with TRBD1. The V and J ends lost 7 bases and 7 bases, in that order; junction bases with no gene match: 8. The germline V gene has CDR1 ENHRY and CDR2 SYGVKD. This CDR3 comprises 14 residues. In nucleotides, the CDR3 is TGTGCCATCATTCACAGGGGGAGTGGCGGGGAGCTGTTTTTT. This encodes CAIIHRGSGGELFF.

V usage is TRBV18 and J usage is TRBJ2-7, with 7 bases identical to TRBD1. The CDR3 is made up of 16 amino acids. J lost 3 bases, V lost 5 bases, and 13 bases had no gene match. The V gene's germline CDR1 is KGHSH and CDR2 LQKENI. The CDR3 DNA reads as TGTGCCAGCTCATCGTACCCTCCCAGACAGGGCTACGAGCAGTACTTC. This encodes CASSSYPPRQGYEQYF.

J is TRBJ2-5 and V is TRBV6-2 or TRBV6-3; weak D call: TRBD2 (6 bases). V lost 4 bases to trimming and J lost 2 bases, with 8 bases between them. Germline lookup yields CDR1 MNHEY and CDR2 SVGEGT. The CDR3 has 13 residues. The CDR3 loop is CASSWAGQETQYF. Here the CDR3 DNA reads TGTGCCAGCAGTTGGGCGGGACAAGAGACCCAGTACTTC.

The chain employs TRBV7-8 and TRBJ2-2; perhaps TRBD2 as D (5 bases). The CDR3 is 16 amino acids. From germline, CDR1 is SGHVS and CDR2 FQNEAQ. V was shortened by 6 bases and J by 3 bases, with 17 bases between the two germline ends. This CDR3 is CASRLSGLRDTGELFF. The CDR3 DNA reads TGTGCCAGCAGATTATCTGGTCTGAGGGACACCGGGGAGCTGTTTTTT.

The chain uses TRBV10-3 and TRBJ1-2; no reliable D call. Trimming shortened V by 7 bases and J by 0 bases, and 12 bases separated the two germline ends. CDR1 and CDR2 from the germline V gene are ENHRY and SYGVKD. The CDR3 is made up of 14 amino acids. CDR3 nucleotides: TGTGCCATCACCAGAACTCAGGCTAACTATGGCTACACCTTC. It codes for CAITRTQANYGYTF.

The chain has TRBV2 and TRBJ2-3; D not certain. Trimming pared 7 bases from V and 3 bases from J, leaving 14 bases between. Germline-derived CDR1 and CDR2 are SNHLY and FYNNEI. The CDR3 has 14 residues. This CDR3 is CASTKVLKTDTQYF. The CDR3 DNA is TGTGCCAGCACAAAAGTACTCAAGACAGATACGCAGTATTTT.

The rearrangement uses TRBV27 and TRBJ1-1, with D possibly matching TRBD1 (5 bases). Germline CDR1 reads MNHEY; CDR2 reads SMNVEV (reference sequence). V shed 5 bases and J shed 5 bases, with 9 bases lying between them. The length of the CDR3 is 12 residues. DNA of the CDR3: TGTGCCAGCAGTAGGGGTGAAACTGAAGCTTTCTTT. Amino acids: CASSRGETEAFF.

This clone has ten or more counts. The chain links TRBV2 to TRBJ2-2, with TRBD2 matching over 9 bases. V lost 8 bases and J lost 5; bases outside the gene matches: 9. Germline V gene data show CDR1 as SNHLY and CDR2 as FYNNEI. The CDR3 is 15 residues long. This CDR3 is CASSSSGGTTGELFF. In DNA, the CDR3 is TGTGCCAGCTCTAGTAGCGGGGGTACTACCGGGGAGCTGTTTTTT.

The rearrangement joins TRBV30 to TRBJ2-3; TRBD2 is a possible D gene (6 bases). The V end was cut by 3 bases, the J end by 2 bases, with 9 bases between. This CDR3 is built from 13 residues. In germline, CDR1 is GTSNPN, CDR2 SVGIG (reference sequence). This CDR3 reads CAWSGGTTDTQYF. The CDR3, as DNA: TGTGCCTGGAGCGGGGGTACCACAGATACGCAGTATTTT. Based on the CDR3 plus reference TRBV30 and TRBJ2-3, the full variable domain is SQTIHQWPATLVQPVGSPLSLECTVEGTSNPNLYWYRQAAGRGLQLLFYSVGIGQISSEVPQNLSASRPQDRQFILSSKKLLLSDSGFYLCAWSGGTTDTQYFGPGTRLTVL.

CDR3 protein: CASSSTGVYGYTF. The DNA for the CDR3 is TGTGCCAGCAGCTCGACCGGGGTCTATGGCTACACCTTC. The chain joins TRBV7-2 to TRBJ1-2; D gene ambiguous. V was clipped by 4 bases and J by 4 bases, with 10 bases between them. CDR1 and CDR2 from the germline V gene are SGHTA and FQGNSA. This CDR3 has 13 amino acids.

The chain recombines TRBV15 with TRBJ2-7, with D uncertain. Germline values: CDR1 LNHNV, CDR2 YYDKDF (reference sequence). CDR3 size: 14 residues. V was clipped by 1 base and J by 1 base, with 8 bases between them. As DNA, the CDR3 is TGTGCCACCAGCAGAGGGCATACTTCCTACGAGCAGTACTTC. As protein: CATSRGHTSYEQYF.